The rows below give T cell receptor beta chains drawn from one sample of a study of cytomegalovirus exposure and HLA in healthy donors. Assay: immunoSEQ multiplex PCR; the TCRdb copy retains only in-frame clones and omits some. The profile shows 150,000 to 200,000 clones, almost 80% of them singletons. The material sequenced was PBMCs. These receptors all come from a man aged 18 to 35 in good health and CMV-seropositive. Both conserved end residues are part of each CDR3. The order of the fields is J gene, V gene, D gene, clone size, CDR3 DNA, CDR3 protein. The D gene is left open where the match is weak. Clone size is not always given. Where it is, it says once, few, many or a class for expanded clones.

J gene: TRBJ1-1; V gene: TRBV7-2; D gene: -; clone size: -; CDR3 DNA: TGTGCCAGCACCCTCAGGGCAGGAGATGGACGGGTGGCTGAAGCTTTCTTT; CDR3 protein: CASTLRAGDGRVAEAFF
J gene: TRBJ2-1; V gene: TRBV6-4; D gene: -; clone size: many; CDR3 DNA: TGTGCCAGCAGTGAGACAGAATACAATGAGCAGTTCTTC; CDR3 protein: CASSETEYNEQFF
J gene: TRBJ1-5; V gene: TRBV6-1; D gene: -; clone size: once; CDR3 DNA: TGTGCCAGCAGTACCGACAGGTTGAGCAATCAGCCCCAGCATTTT; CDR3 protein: CASSTDRLSNQPQHF
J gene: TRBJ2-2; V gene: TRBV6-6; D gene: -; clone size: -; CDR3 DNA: TGTGCCAGCAGCGTATACACCGGGGAGCTGTTTTTT; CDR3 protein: CASSVYTGELFF
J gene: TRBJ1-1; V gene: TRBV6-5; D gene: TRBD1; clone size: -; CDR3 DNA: TGTGCCAGCAGCTGGACAGGCCTTGAAGCTTTCTTT; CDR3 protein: CASSWTGLEAFF
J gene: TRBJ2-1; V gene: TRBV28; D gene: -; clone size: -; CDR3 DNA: TGTGCCACTCTTAACTCCTACAATGAGCAGTTCTTC; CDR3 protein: CATLNSYNEQFF
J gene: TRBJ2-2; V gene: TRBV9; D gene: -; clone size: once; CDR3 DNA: TGTGCCAGCAGCGTAGGTGGGCCCGGGGAGCTGTTTTTT; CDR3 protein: CASSVGGPGELFF
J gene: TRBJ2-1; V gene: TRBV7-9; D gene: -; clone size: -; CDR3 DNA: TGTGCCAGCAGCGGTCAGATGCCGGAGCAGTTCTTC; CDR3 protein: CASSGQMPEQFF
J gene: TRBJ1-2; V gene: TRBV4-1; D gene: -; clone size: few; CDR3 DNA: TGCGCCAGCAGCCAGAGCCTACTTAACTATGGCTACACCTTC; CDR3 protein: CASSQSLLNYGYTF
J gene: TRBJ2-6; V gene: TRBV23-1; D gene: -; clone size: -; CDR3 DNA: TGCGCCAGCATAGAGGGCTGCTCTGGGGCCAACGTCCTGACTTTC; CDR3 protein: CASIEGCSGANVLTF
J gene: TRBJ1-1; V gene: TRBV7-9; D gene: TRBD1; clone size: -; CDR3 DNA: TGTGCCAGCAGCTCGACGGGACAGGGGACTTCGGCGATGAACACTGAAGCTTTCTTT; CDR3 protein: CASSSTGQGTSAMNTEAFF
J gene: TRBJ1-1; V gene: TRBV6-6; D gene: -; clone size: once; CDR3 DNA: TGTGCCAGCTCCAACGGAGGGCGCACTGAAGCTTTCTTT; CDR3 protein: CASSNGGRTEAFF
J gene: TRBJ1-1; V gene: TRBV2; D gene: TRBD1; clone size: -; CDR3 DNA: TGTGCCAGCAGAGACGACAGGGAGGATTTGCCTGAAGCTTTCTTT; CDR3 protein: CASRDDREDLPEAFF
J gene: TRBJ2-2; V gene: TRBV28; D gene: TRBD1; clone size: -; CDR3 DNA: TGTGCCAGCACCCAACCCGACAGGGGATATGGCGGGGAGCTGTTTTTT; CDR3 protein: CASTQPDRGYGGELFF
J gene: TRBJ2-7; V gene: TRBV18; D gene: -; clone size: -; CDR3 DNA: TGTGCCAGCTCACGAAGTACAGGGTCCTACGAGCAGTACTTC; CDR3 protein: CASSRSTGSYEQYF
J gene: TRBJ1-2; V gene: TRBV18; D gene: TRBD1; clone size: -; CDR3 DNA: TGTGCCAGCTCAACGGACAGGCATACGAACTATGGCTACACCTTC; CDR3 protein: CASSTDRHTNYGYTF
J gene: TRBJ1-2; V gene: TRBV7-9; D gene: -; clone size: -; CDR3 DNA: TGTGCCAGCAGCTCACCGGGACACTACTATGGCTACACCTTC; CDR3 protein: CASSSPGHYYGYTF
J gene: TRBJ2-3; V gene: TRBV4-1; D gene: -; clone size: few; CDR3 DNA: TGCGCCAGCAGCCAAGGAATAGTGGGGACTAGCACAGATACGCAGTATTTT; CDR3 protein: CASSQGIVGTSTDTQYF
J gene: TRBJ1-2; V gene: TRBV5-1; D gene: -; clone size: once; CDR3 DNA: TGCGCCAGCAGTAACAGGGACAACTATGGCTACACCTTC; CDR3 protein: CASSNRDNYGYTF
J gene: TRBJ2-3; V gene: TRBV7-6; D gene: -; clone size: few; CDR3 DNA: TGTGCCAGCAGCTCAATGTCACAGAGCACAGATACGCAGTATTTT; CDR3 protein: CASSSMSQSTDTQYF
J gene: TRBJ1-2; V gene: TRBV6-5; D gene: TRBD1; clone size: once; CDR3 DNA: TGTGCCAGCAGTTGGGGACAGGGCCTCTATGGCTACACCTTC; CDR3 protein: CASSWGQGLYGYTF
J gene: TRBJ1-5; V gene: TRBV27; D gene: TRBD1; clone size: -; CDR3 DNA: TGTGCCAGCAGGAGGACAGGGTCGAACTTATGGCCCCAGCATTTT; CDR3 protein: CASRRTGSNLWPQHF
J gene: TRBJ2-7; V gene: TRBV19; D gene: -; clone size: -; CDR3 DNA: TGTGCCAGTACCGGGTCCTCCTACGAGCAGTACTTC; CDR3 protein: CASTGSSYEQYF
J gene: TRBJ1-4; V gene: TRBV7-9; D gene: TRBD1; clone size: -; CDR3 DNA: TGTGCCAGCAGCAACTACAGGGGAACTAATGAAAAACTGTTTTTT; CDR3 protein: CASSNYRGTNEKLFF
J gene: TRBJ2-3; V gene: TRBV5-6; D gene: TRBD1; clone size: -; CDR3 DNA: TGTGCCAGCAGCCGTACAAAGACAGGGCTGACAGATACGCAGTATTTT; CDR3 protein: CASSRTKTGLTDTQYF
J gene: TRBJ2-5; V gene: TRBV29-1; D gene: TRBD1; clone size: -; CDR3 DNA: TGCAGCGGGCAACAGGGGGTTCAAGAGACCCAGTACTTC; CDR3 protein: CSGQQGVQETQYF
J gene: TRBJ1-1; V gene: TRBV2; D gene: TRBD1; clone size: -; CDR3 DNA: TGTGCCAGCCTTGGACAGGTGAACACTGAAGCTTTCTTT; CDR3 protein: CASLGQVNTEAFF
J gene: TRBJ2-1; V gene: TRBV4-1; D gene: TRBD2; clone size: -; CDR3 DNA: TGCGCCAGCAGCCAAGCCCGGGGACTAGCAGTCCATGAGCAGTTCTTC; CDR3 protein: CASSQARGLAVHEQFF
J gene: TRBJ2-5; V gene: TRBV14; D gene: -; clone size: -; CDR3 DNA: TGTGCCAGCAGCCAGGAGGGCGGACTCCGGGCCTCGGAGACCCAGTACTTC; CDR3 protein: CASSQEGGLRASETQYF
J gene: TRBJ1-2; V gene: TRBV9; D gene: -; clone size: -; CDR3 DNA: TGTGCCAGCAGCGTCGCTGGCTCTAACTATGGCTACACCTTC; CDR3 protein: CASSVAGSNYGYTF
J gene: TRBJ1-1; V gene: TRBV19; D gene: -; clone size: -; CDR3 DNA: TGTGCCACCGTTTTGAACACTGAAGCTTTCTTT; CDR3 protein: CATVLNTEAFF
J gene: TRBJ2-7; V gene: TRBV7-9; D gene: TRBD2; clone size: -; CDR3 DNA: TGTGCCAGCAGCTCGGGGGGGGCTATCTACGAGCAGTACTTC; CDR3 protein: CASSSGGAIYEQYF
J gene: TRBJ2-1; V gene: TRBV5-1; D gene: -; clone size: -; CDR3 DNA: TGCGCCAGCAGCCCTAGGGACGGGGGGCCAGGGGATGAGCAGTTCTTC; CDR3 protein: CASSPRDGGPGDEQFF
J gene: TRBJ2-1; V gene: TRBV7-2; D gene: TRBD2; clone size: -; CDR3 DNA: TGTGCCAGCAGAACTAGCGGGATTTACAATGAGCAGTTCTTC; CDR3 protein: CASRTSGIYNEQFF
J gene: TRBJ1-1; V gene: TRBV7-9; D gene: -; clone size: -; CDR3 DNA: TGTGCCAGCACCTCCGTCCGGGACACAGCTTTGAACACTGAAGCTTTCTTT; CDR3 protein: CASTSVRDTALNTEAFF
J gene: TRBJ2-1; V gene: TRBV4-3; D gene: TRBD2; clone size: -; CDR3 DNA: TGCGCCAGCAGCAGGATCGGGGGGGCCTACAATGAGCAGTTCTTC; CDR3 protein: CASSRIGGAYNEQFF
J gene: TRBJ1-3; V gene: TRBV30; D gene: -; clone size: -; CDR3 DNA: TGTGCCTGGACATCAGGGGCCGGAAACACCATATATTTT; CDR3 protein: CAWTSGAGNTIYF
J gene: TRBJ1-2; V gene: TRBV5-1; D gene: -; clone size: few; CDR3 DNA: TGCGCCAGCAGCTACTCCCCCCAAGAACGCTATGGCTACACCTTC; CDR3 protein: CASSYSPQERYGYTF
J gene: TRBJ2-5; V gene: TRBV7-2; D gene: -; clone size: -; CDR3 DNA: TGTGCCAGCACCCCTTCTGGGAGCGGGTGGGGGGAGACCCAGTACTTC; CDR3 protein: CASTPSGSGWGETQYF
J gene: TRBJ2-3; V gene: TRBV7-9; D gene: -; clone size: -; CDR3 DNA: TGTGCCAGCAGCCCGCGGGCGGGACCCCGCACAGATACGCAGTATTTT; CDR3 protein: CASSPRAGPRTDTQYF
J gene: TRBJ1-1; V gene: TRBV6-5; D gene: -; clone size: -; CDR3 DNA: TGTGCCAGCAGTCACGAGGGCTATGAAGCTTTCTTT; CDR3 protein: CASSHEGYEAFF
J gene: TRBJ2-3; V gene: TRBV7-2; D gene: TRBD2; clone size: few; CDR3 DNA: TGTGCCAGCAGCCTAGGGGTGGGAGCGGGGGATACGCAGTATTTT; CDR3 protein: CASSLGVGAGDTQYF
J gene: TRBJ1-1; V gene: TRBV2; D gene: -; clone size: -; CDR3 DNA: TGTGCCAGCAATAGGGGGGGCCGGAACACTGAAGCTTTCTTT; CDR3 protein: CASNRGGRNTEAFF
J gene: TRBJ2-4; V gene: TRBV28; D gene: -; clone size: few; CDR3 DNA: TGTGCCAGCAGTCCTGTGAGTTGGCGGGATGGAGGCATTCAGTACTTC; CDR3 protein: CASSPVSWRDGGIQYF
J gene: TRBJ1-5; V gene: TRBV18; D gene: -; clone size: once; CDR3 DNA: TGTGCCAGCTCACCCTTGGGGGGGATAGGTCAGCCCCAGCATTTT; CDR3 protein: CASSPLGGIGQPQHF
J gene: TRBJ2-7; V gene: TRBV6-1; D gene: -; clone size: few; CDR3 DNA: TGTGCCAGCAGTGATAAAGATGGGGGGACGATTCGGGAGCAGTACTTC; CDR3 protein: CASSDKDGGTIREQYF
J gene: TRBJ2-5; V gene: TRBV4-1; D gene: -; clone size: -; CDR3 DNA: TGCGCCAGCAGCTACAGCCCAGCGGGCCGGGAGGAGACCCAGTACTTC; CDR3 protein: CASSYSPAGREETQYF
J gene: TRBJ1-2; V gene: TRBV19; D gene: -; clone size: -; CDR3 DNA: TGTGCCAGTAGTCAACAGGGCAGGGGCTTCTATGGCTACACCTTC; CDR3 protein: CASSQQGRGFYGYTF
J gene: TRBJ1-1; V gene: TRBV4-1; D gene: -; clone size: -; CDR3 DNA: TGCGCCAGCAGCCAAGTTCAGGGTAGTCGGAACACTGAAGCTTTCTTT; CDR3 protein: CASSQVQGSRNTEAFF
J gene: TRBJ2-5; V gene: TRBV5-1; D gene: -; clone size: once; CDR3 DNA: TGCGCCAGCAGCTTGGCTCTCGGGCAGGGTGAAGAGACCCAGTACTTC; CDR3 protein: CASSLALGQGEETQYF
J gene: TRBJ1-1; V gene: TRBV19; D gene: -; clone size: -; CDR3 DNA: TGTGCCAGTAGTATCGGGACTTTCGTGAACACTGAAGCTTTCTTT; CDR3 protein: CASSIGTFVNTEAFF
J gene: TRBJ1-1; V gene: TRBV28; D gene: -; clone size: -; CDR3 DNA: TGTGCGACTAGTATGGCCACTGAAGCTTTCTTT; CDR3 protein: CATSMATEAFF
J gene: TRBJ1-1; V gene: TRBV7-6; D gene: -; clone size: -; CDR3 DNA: TGTGCCAGCAGCTTAGTCCCAGGGGCTGAGGACACTGAAGCTTTCTTT; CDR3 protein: CASSLVPGAEDTEAFF
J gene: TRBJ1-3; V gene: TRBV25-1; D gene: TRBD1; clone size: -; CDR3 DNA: TGTGCCAGCAGTTCTACAGGGGTTCAGAAAAACACCATATATTTT; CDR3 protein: CASSSTGVQKNTIYF
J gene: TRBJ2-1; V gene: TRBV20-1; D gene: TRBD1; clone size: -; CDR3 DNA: TGCAGTGCTTTGGACAGGGAGCAGTTCTTC; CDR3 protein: CSALDREQFF
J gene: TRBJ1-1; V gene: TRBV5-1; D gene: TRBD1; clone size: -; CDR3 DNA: TGCGCCAGCTGTACGGGACAGGGGAACACTGAAGCTTTCTTT; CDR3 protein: CASCTGQGNTEAFF
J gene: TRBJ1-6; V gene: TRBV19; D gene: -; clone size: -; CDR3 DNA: TGTGCCAGTAGTATAGCCGGGGGTTCACCCCTCCACTTT; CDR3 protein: CASSIAGGSPLHF
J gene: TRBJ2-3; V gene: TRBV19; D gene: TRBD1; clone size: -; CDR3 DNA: TGTGCCAGTAACTTGGGGACAGGGGGCTCAGATACGCAGTATTTT; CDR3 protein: CASNLGTGGSDTQYF
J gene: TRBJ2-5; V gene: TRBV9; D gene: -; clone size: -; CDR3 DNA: TGTGCCAGCAGCGTAGGCGGTAGTGGGGGGGCCGAGCAAGAGACCCAGTACTTC; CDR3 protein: CASSVGGSGGAEQETQYF
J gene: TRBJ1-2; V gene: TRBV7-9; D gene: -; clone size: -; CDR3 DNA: TGTGCCAGCAGCGGAATGGGGCAAACGGGCTATGGCTACACCTTC; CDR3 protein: CASSGMGQTGYGYTF